This T cell receptor beta chain was documented in a study of T cell responses to AZD1222 COVID-19 vaccine. The study's findings and limits: Donors were mostly white British, more females; clonal diversity possibly underestimated.

Clones were read by immunoSEQ multiplex PCR, and TCRdb kept only the in-frame ones, dropping some. The table has around 140,000 clones, approximately 92% seen once. This clone was seen once. Its target is not known. The receptor comes from an adult who received the AZD1222 COVID-19 vaccine. The material sequenced was peripheral blood, taken 28 days after the second AZD1222 dose.

The CDR3: CASSLARARGYTF. As DNA, the CDR3 is TGTGCCAGCAGCTTGGCTAGGGCTAGAGGCTACACCTTC. The V call is TRBV5-4, the J call TRBJ1-2; D not certain. This CDR3 comprises 13 residues. Trimming cost V 0 bases and J 8 bases, with 11 bases left between them. Germline CDR1 and CDR2: SGHNT and YYREEE (reference sequence).